The clone carrying this T cell receptor (beta chain) turned up a few times. What it recognizes is unknown. CDR3 length: 13 residues. V shed 5 bases and J shed 6 bases, with 10 bases lying between them. Germline V gene data show CDR1 as SSHAT and CDR2 as FNYEAQ (reference sequence). The record originates from a study of Ad26.COV2.S vaccination and SARS-CoV-2 variants. Study-wide findings and caveats: It was vaccine recipients, not placebo recipients, who had the higher spike-specific TCR breadth.

Libraries were prepared by immunoSEQ multiplex PCR; TCRdb keeps only in-frame clonotypes and omits some of them. This table has some 640,000 clones, roughly 90% appearing once. Treatment of the sample: roughly 18 received Ad26.COV2.S at low or high dose, single or two shots; roughly five received placebo; per-sample allocation not given. Repertoires come from day 63 after the first vaccine or placebo injection. The receptor comes from a person between 18 and 60 years old who received the Ad26.COV2.S COVID-19 vaccine or a placebo. The chain has TRBV7-7 and TRBJ1-4; D unclear. The starting material was peripheral blood, obtained in a trial of Ad26.COV2.S vaccine versus placebo. The CDR3 nucleotides read TGTGCCAGCAGCCCCGCGGGAGATGAAAAACTGTTTTTT. It yields the protein CASSPAGDEKLFF.